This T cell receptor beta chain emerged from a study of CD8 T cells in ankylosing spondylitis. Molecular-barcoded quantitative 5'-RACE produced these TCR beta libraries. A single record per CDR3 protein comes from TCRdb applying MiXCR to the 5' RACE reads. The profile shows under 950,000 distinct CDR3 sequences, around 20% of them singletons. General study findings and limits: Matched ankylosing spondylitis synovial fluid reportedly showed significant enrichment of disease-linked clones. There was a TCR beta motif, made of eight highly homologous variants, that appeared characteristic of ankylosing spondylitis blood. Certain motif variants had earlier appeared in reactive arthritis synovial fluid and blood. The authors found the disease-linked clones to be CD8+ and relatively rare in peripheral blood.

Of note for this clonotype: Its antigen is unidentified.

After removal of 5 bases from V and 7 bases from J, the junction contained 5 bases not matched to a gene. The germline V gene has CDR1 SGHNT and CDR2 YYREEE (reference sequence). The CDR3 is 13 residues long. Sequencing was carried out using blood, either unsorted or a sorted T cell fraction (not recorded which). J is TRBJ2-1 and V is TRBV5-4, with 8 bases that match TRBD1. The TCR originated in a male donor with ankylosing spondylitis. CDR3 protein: CASSTGGRNEQFF. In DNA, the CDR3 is TGTGCCAGCAGTACAGGGGGGAGGAATGAGCAGTTCTTC.